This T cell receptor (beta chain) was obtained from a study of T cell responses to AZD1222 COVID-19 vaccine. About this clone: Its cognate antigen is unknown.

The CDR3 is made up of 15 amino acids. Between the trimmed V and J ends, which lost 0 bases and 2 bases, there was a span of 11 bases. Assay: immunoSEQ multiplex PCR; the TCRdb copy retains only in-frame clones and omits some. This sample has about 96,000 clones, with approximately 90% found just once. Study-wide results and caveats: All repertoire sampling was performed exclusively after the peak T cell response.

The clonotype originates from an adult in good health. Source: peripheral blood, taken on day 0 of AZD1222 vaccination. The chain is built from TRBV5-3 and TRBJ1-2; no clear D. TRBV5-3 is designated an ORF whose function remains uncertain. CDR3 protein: CARSLEWVSNYGYTF. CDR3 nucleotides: TGTGCCAGAAGCTTGGAGTGGGTTTCGAACTATGGCTACACCTTC.